This entry describes one T cell receptor beta chain. This record comes from a study of blood T cell repertoires in COVID-19. Across the study: The study drew acute and convalescent COVID-19 samples from the United States, Italy and Spain. PBMCs, B-cell-depleted T cells, or T cells were the source of the cDNA or gDNA that made up the material.

Study processing details: Estimates of nucleated cell counts were drawn from the amplification of reference gene primers. This table comes from immunoSEQ multiplex PCR, and its TCRdb copy is limited to in-frame clones, with some not included. V and J calls and clone size come straight from that table; D and trimming were deduced from the DNA. The profile covers 200,000 to 250,000 clones, with 84% appearing a single time and about 9% taken by the ten largest. The CDR3 is 14 residues long. This clonotype was obtained from a man aged 45-65 years with active or convalescent COVID-19. V usage is TRBV21-1 and J usage is TRBJ2-1; the listed D gene, TRBD2, was not tested against the DNA. TRBV21-1 represents a pseudogene. The material sequenced was peripheral blood. The CDR3 region has the DNA TGTGCCAGCAGCGTTCTAGCGGCATACAATGAGCAGTTCTTC. Translated: CASSVLAAYNEQFF.